This TCR beta chain stems from a study of blood T cell repertoires in COVID-19. Study in general: COVID-19 samples from acute and convalescent phases originated in the United States, Italy and Spain. The analysed material was cDNA or gDNA that came from T cells, B-cell-depleted T cells, or PBMCs.

Clones were read by immunoSEQ multiplex PCR, and TCRdb kept only the in-frame ones, dropping some. Found here are more than 150,000 clones, about 90% of them singletons; the top ten hold approximately 6.5%. This CDR3 spans 15 amino acids. Trimming removed 1 base from V and 5 bases from J; junction bases left unmatched: 1. In germline, CDR1 is SGHRS, CDR2 YFSETQ. Membership in each cohort depended on participant-reported clinical history. Donors in Cohort 3 counted as recovered after two negative PCRs, clearance, or symptom resolution. The sequenced sample consisted of PBMCs or T cells enriched from blood (not recorded which). The origin of this receptor is a woman aged 45-60 years who had recovered from COVID-19. This chain links TRBV5-1 with TRBJ2-1; 12 bases match TRBD2. CDR3: CASSLLAGGNNEQFF. CDR3 DNA sequence: TGCGCCAGCAGCTTGCTAGCGGGAGGGAACAATGAGCAGTTCTTC.